A selection of T cell receptor beta chains follows, all from one sample in a study of shared clonotypes between healthy human individuals. Some clones are missing from TCRdb's copy, which holds only in-frame ones; the method was immunoSEQ multiplex PCR. The sample carries 550,000 to 800,000 clones, 90% recorded once. The sequencing sample was made of memory CD8+ T cells from PBMCs. The receptors stem from a man in his late teens or twenties in good health. Some clones in this sample may be carry-over from other donors' samples. Each CDR3 is given with its conserved first and last residue. Fields, in order: V gene, CDR3 length, D gene, J gene, clone size, CDR3 DNA, CDR3 protein. The D gene is left open where the match is weak. Only some rows state a clone size, as once, few, many or a class for expanded clones.

TRBV27	17	TRBD1	TRBJ2-7	few	TGTGCCAGCAGTCTCAATACGGACAGGGGGCGAACTTACGAGCAGTACTTC	CASSLNTDRGRTYEQYF
TRBV10-1	17	TRBD2	TRBJ2-1	once	TGCGCCAGCAGTGAGTTAGGACTAGCGGGAGTCGGCAATGAGCAGTTCTTC	CASSELGLAGVGNEQFF
TRBV7-9	15	TRBD2	TRBJ2-7	.	TGTGCCAGCAGCTTAGTAGCTAGCGGAAACTACGAGCAGTACTTC	CASSLVASGNYEQYF
TRBV11-3	17	TRBD2	TRBJ2-3	.	TGTGCCAGCAGCTCCGGGACTAGCGGGAGGGCCACAGATACGCAGTATTTT	CASSSGTSGRATDTQYF
TRBV7-9	15	TRBD1	TRBJ1-5	few	TGTGCCAGCAGCTCGACAGGGGTCGGCAATCAGCCCCAGCATTTT	CASSSTGVGNQPQHF
TRBV4-3	15	.	TRBJ1-2	.	TGCGCCAGCAGCCAGTTCGACAGTGTGTGGAGTGGCTACACCTTC	CASSQFDSVWSGYTF
TRBV5-1	13	.	TRBJ2-1	.	TGCGCCAGCAGCTTGGGACTGGGGGATGAGCAGTTCTTC	CASSLGLGDEQFF
TRBV7-8	16	.	TRBJ2-1	few	TGTGCCAGCAGCTTAGTTTTTTCCCCTCCAACCAATGAGCAGTTCTTC	CASSLVFSPPTNEQFF
TRBV27	16	TRBD1	TRBJ1-1	.	TGTGCCAGCAGTTTAAGGTCCGGCAGGGGGGACACTGAAGCTTTCTTT	CASSLRSGRGDTEAFF
TRBV30	13	.	TRBJ1-1	.	TGTGCCTGGAAGCAGGGGCGTAGCACTGAAGCTTTCTTT	CAWKQGRSTEAFF
TRBV7-6	17	TRBD2	TRBJ2-3	.	TGTGCCAGCAGCTCGGGACTAGCGGGGGTTGGCACAGATACGCAGTATTTT	CASSSGLAGVGTDTQYF
TRBV7-3	19	.	TRBJ2-1	.	TGTGCCAGCAGCTTATTAATCGGCAGCATGGTTGAGGATAACAATGAGCAGTTCTTC	CASSLLIGSMVEDNNEQFF
TRBV5-1	13	.	TRBJ2-2	.	TGCGCCAGCAGCTTGGAGCGGGTCGGGGAGCTGTTTTTT	CASSLERVGELFF
TRBV6-1	16	.	TRBJ2-7	few	TGTGCCAGCAGTGAATTGTCCTGGGACGGTTCCTACGAGCAGTACTTC	CASSELSWDGSYEQYF
TRBV13	13	.	TRBJ2-7	.	TGTGCCAGCAGCTTAGGCCGGGATAATGAGCAGTACTTC	CASSLGRDNEQYF
TRBV27	18	TRBD1	TRBJ2-6	.	TGTGCCAGCAGTTTCGGGACAGGGTCAGGTAGAGGGGCCAACGTCCTGACTTTC	CASSFGTGSGRGANVLTF
TRBV29-1	14	TRBD2	TRBJ2-5	.	TGCAGCGGTTCGCAGGGACTAGCTGTAGAGACCCAGTACTTC	CSGSQGLAVETQYF
TRBV5-4	16	TRBD2	TRBJ2-2	.	TGTGCCAGCAGCTCCTGGACTAGCGGGAGGTACGGGGAGCTGTTTTTT	CASSSWTSGRYGELFF
TRBV9	17	TRBD2	TRBJ2-2	.	TGTGCCAGCAGCGGCGGGACTAGCGGGAGTAAGACCGGGGAGCTGTTTTTT	CASSGGTSGSKTGELFF
TRBV15	16	.	TRBJ1-3	once	TGTGCCACCAGCAGAGAAGGCGAGGGGTCTGGAAACACCATATATTTT	CATSREGEGSGNTIYF
TRBV19	11	.	TRBJ2-1	.	TGTGCCTGCTCCTCCTACAATGAGCAGTTCTTC	CACSSYNEQFF
TRBV10-1	10	.	TRBJ2-1	.	TGCGCCAGCGGAATCAATGAGCAGTTCTTC	CASGINEQFF
TRBV28	15	TRBD2	TRBJ2-7	.	TGTGCCAGCAGTTTACGGCGGGAGGGGTCCTACGAGCAGTACTTC	CASSLRREGSYEQYF
TRBV19	12	.	TRBJ1-2	.	TGTGCCAGTATGCAGGGCTACTATGGCTACACCTTC	CASMQGYYGYTF
TRBV28	20	.	TRBJ2-6	.	TGTGCCAGCAGTTCCATGGACGGGACTTTTTCCATCTCTGGGGCCAACGTCCTGACTTTC	CASSSMDGTFSISGANVLTF
TRBV5-6	15	TRBD1	TRBJ1-1	.	TGTGCCAGCAGCCGTTTGGCCAGGGGGGCGGCTGAAGCTTTCTTT	CASSRLARGAAEAFF
TRBV25-1	15	TRBD1	TRBJ2-2	.	TGTGCCAGCAGTGGAGGGGACAGGGGCACCGGGGAGCTGTTTTTT	CASSGGDRGTGELFF
TRBV5-6	12	.	TRBJ2-2	.	TGTGCCAGCAGCTTGTCAACCGGGGAGCTGTTTTTT	CASSLSTGELFF
TRBV7-9	14	TRBD1	TRBJ2-1	.	TGTGCCAGCAGCTTAGGACAGGGTTGGAATGAGCAGTTCTTC	CASSLGQGWNEQFF
TRBV10-3	11	.	TRBJ1-1	few	TGTGCCATCTCTAGGGGCACTGAAGCTTTCTTT	CAISRGTEAFF
TRBV7-2	15	.	TRBJ2-6	.	TGTGCCAGCAGGCCCGGGATTTCTGGGGCCAACGTCCTGACTTTC	CASRPGISGANVLTF
TRBV15	17	TRBD2	TRBJ2-1	.	TGTGCCACCAGCAGACAACTGGGGGGGAGCTCCTACAATGAGCAGTTCTTC	CATSRQLGGSSYNEQFF
TRBV6-1	15	TRBD1	TRBJ1-4	.	TGTGCCAGCAGTACCCGACAGGGCTGGAATGAAAAACTGTTTTTT	CASSTRQGWNEKLFF
TRBV10-3	11	TRBD1	TRBJ2-7	.	TGTGCCATCAGGGACAGGGGCGAGCAGTACTTC	CAIRDRGEQYF
TRBV13	13	.	TRBJ1-5	.	TGTGCCAGCAGCTTAGGCGTAAGGCAGCCCCAGCATTTT	CASSLGVRQPQHF
TRBV9	15	TRBD2	TRBJ2-3	.	TGTGCCAGCAGCGCCGGCGGGAGACTGATAGATACGCAGTATTTT	CASSAGGRLIDTQYF
TRBV14	15	TRBD2	TRBJ2-7	.	TGTGCCAGCAGCCCTGGACTAGCGAAATCCTACGAGCAGTACTTC	CASSPGLAKSYEQYF
TRBV15	14	TRBD1	TRBJ2-7	.	TGTGCCACCAGCGGGACAGCAACCAACTACGAGCAGTACTTC	CATSGTATNYEQYF
TRBV7-6	16	.	TRBJ2-7	.	TGTGCCAGCAGCGCCTCCGGTCTCGGGATTTCCTACGAGCAGTACTTC	CASSASGLGISYEQYF
TRBV28	17	TRBD2	TRBJ2-3	.	TGTGCCAGCAGCTCGCGTAACCTAGCGGGAGGCACAGATACGCAGTATTTT	CASSSRNLAGGTDTQYF
TRBV5-6	12	.	TRBJ2-3	.	TGTGCCAGCAGCGGCAGCACAGATACGCAGTATTTT	CASSGSTDTQYF
TRBV19	14	.	TRBJ2-3	.	TGTGCCAGTAGTATAAGTCCGGGATCAGATACGCAGTATTTT	CASSISPGSDTQYF
TRBV27	15	.	TRBJ2-2	once	TGTGCCAGCAGCCGGGGACCCACGGGCACCGGGGAGCTGTTTTTT	CASSRGPTGTGELFF
TRBV5-1	17	TRBD2	TRBJ2-5	.	TGCGCCAGCAGCTTGGCCAAGACGGGGGGGCTACAAGAGACCCAGTACTTC	CASSLAKTGGLQETQYF
TRBV11-2	13	.	TRBJ2-7	.	TGTGCCAGCAGCTTAGGCGGTGGGGGGGAGCAGTACTTC	CASSLGGGGEQYF
TRBV7-9	13	TRBD1	TRBJ2-1	few	TGTGCCAGCAGCCTTACAGGGGCCAATGAGCAGTTCTTC	CASSLTGANEQFF
TRBV11-2	13	.	TRBJ2-5	.	TGTGCCAGCAGCTTCTCGCGAGGGGAGACCCAGTACTTC	CASSFSRGETQYF
TRBV7-9	12	.	TRBJ2-3	.	TGTGCCAGCAGTTCCTTAGGAGATACGCAGTATTTT	CASSSLGDTQYF